This TCR beta chain derives from a study of cytomegalovirus exposure and HLA in healthy donors. The PCR ran on 60 Vbeta and 13 Jbeta primers. Clones were read by immunoSEQ multiplex PCR, and TCRdb kept only the in-frame ones, dropping some. The table has about 140,000 clones, roughly 76% seen once. Germline V CDR1 and CDR2: SQVTM, ANQGSEA. Trimming left V 2 bases short and J 7 bases short, with 12 bases between. CDR3 length: 12 residues. The receptor comes from a female donor in good health and CMV-seronegative. The chain employs TRBV29-1 and TRBJ2-7, with D unclear. The sequenced sample consisted of PBMCs. CDR3 DNA sequence: TGCAGCGTTGAATTGGCCTGGTCGGAGCAGTACTTC. It translates to CSVELAWSEQYF.